This entry describes one TCR beta chain. This entry comes from a study of blood T cell repertoires in COVID-19. Study-level information: Donors in the United States, Italy and Spain gave samples during acute or convalescent COVID-19.

Produced via immunoSEQ multiplex PCR; TCRdb's table is partial and in-frame only. The profile covers just over 95,000 clones, with about 86% appearing a single time and approximately 4% taken by the ten largest. The V gene's germline CDR1 is MNHEY and CDR2 SVGAGI. V lost 4 bases and J 6 bases, leaving 12 bases between the germline ends. The CDR3 length is 13 residues. V is TRBV6-5 and J is TRBJ1-1, with a possible D match to TRBD1 (5 bases). This sequence was found in a man aged 55 to 70 with acute or convalescent COVID-19. The specimen was peripheral blood. The CDR3 region is CASSSRDNAEAFF. As DNA, the CDR3 is TGTGCCAGCAGTTCCAGGGATAACGCTGAAGCTTTCTTT.